This TCR beta chain was sequenced during a study of post-analysis software for immune sequencing data. Study as a whole: There were relapsing-remitting, secondary progressive and progressive-relapsing multiple sclerosis among the disease courses included.

The germline V gene has CDR1 MNHNS and CDR2 SASEGT. Unmatched junction bases numbered 7, after V lost 0 bases and J lost 7 bases. CDR3 length equals 16 residues. Study-level findings and limits: Relative to controls, patients had about 5 TRBV segments at higher frequency, with TRBV5-6, TRBV5-1 and TRBV20-1 among these. Comparison with controls showed significantly lower normalized Chao1 diversity in multiple sclerosis patients.

The TCR beta cDNA libraries contained unique molecular identifiers. The T cell input of about 0.9 to 11 million gave about half a million cDNA molecules. TCRdb reprocessed the PCR reads via MiXCR and lists one record per CDR3 protein. The repertoire holds 650,000 to 900,000 distinct CDR3 sequences, with around 45% as singletons. Notes on this clonotype: As yet, its antigen is unknown.

The gene calls are TRBV6-1 and TRBJ1-5; 9 bases align to TRBD1. Input material: blood. The sequence was obtained from a girl aged 5 to 17 with multiple sclerosis. CDR3 protein: CASSEAWDRVDQPQHF. In nucleotides, the CDR3 is TGTGCCAGCAGTGAAGCATGGGACAGGGTGGACCAGCCCCAGCATTTT.